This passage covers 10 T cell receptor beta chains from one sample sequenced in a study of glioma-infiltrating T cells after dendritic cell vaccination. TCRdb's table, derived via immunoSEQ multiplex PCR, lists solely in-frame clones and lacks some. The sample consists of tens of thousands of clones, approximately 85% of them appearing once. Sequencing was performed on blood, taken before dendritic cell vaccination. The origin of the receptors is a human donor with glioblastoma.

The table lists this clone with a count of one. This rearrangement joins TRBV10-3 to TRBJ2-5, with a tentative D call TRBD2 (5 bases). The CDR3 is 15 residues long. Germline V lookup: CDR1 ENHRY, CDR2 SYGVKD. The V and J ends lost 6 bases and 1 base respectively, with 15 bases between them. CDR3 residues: CAISSQAGLQETQYF. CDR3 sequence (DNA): TGTGCCATCAGCTCTCAGGCGGGTCTCCAAGAGACCCAGTACTTC.

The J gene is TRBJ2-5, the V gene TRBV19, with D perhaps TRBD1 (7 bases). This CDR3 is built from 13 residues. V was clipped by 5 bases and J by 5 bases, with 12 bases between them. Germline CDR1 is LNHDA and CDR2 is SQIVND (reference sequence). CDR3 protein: CASSQGGGETQYF. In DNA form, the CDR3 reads TGTGCCAGTAGTCAGGGGGGCGGGGAGACCCAGTACTTC.

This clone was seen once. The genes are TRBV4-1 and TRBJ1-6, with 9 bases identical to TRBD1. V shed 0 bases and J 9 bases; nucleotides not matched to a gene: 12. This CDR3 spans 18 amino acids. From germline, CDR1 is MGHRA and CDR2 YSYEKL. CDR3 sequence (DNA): TGCGCCAGCAGCCAAGAAACCACGGACAGGGGACAGGTTTCACCCCTCCACTTT. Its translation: CASSQETTDRGQVSPLHF.

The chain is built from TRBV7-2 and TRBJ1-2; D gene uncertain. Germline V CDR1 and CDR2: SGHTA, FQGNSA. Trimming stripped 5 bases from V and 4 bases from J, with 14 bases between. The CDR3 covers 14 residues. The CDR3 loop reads CASSAGRLIYGYTF. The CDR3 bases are TGTGCCAGCAGCGCGGGGAGACTTATCTATGGCTACACCTTC.

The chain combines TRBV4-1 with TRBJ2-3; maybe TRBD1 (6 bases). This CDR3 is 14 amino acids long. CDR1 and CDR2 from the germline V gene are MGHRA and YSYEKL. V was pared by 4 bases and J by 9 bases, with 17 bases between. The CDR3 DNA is TGCGCCAGCAGCCCCGAGCCCGGCCAGGGGACGCAGTATTTT. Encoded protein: CASSPEPGQGTQYF.

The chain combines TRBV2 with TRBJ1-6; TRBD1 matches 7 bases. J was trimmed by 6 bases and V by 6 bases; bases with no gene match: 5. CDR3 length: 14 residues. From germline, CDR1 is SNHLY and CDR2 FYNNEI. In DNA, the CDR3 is TGTGCCAGCAGCGAGGGACAGTTTAATTCACCCCTCCACTTT. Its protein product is CASSEGQFNSPLHF.

CDR3 sequence (DNA): TGTGCCAGCAGTAAACATGGAGGTAGTGAAAAACTGTTTTTT. Encoded protein: CASSKHGGSEKLFF. V usage is TRBV27 and J usage is TRBJ1-4; D gene unclear. Trimming removed 5 bases at V and 7 bases at J, with 14 bases between. Germline-derived CDR1 and CDR2 are MNHEY and SMNVEV (reference sequence). The CDR3 length is 14 residues.

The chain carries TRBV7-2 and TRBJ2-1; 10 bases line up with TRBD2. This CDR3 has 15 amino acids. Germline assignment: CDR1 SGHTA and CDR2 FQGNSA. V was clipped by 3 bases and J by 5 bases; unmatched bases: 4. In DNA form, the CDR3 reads TGTGCCAGCAGCTTCGTACTAGCGGGGAACAATGAGCAGTTCTTC. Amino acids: CASSFVLAGNNEQFF.

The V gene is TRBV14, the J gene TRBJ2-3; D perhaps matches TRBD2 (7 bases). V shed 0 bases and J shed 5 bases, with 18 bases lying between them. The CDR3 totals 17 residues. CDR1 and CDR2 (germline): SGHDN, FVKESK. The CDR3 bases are TGTGCCAGCAGCCAAGACATACGAGGGGGGGCCGGAGATACGCAGTATTTT. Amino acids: CASSQDIRGGAGDTQYF.

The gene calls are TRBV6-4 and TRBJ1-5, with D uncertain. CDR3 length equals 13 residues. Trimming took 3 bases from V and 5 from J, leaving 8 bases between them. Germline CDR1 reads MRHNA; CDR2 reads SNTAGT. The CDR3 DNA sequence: TGTGCCAGCAGTGAGACACCAGATCAGCCCCAGCATTTT. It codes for CASSETPDQPQHF.